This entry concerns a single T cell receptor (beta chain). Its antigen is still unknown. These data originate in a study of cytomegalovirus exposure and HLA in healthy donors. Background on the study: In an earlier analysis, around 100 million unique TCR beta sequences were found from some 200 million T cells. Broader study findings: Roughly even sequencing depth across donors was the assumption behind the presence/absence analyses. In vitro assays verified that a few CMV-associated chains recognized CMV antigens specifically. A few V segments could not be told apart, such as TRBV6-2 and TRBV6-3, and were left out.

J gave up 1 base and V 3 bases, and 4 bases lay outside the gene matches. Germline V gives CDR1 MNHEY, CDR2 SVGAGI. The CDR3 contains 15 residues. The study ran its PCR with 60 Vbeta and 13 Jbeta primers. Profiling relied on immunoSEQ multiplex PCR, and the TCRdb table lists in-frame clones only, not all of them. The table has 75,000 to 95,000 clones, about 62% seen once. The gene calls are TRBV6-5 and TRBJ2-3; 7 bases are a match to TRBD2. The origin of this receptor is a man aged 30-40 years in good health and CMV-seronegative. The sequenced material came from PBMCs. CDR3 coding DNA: TGTGCCAGCAGTTATGGGCTAGCGGGCACAGATACGCAGTATTTT. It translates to CASSYGLAGTDTQYF.